A single sample is the source of the 3 T cell receptor beta chains below, sequenced in a study of T cells after yellow fever vaccination (dated by TCRdb to the late 2010s). Explained via the paper, the treatment or condition label denotes: live attenuated yellow fever vaccine strain. The library was obtained by 5' RACE. Sequencing relied on an Illumina NovaSeq 6000. TCRdb reworked the public reads: Q25 trimming with fastp, MiXCR clone assembly, productive beta chains retained. Every distinct CDR3 protein forms one entry, paired with its most common genes and DNA. Present in this sample are about 300,000 distinct CDR3 sequences, 8.7% of which were seen just once. The ten largest make up 3% to 3.5% of the sample. Source: CD4+ T cells sorted from PBMCs, taken 5 days after the yellow fever booster vaccination. The receptors were gathered from a man aged 18-30 years who received the YFV17D yellow fever vaccine.

This clonotype was recorded at least ten times. This chain links TRBV11-1 with TRBJ2-5; TRBD1 agrees at 7 bases. The trim removed 5 bases at V and 3 bases at J, leaving 3 bases unmatched. Germline-derived CDR1 and CDR2 are SGHAT and FQDESV (reference sequence). The CDR3 extends over 13 amino acids. CDR3 sequence (DNA): TGTGCCAGCAGCCATGGGACAGAAGAGACCCAGTACTTC. Protein sequence: CASSHGTEETQYF.

This chain links TRBV6-6 with TRBJ1-1, with 8 bases fitting TRBD1. Per the germline V gene, CDR1 is MNHNY and CDR2 is SVGAGI (reference sequence). The CDR3 length is 14 residues. The V and J ends lost 4 bases and 5 bases, in that order; junction bases with no gene match: 6. For the CDR3, the DNA is TGTGCCAGCAGTTCTCGCAGGGGGCGGACTGAAGCTTTCTTT. This codes for CASSSRRGRTEAFF.

In its sample, this clonotype was seen a few times. This chain connects TRBV18 to TRBJ1-6, with D possibly being TRBD1 (5 bases). Germline CDR1 KGHSH, CDR2 LQKENI. Trimming stripped 0 bases from V and 8 bases from J, with 14 bases between. The CDR3 has 16 amino acids. CDR3 amino acids: CASSPPAGTEYSPLHF. The DNA for the CDR3 is TGTGCCAGCTCACCACCTGCCGGGACTGAGTATTCACCCCTCCACTTT.